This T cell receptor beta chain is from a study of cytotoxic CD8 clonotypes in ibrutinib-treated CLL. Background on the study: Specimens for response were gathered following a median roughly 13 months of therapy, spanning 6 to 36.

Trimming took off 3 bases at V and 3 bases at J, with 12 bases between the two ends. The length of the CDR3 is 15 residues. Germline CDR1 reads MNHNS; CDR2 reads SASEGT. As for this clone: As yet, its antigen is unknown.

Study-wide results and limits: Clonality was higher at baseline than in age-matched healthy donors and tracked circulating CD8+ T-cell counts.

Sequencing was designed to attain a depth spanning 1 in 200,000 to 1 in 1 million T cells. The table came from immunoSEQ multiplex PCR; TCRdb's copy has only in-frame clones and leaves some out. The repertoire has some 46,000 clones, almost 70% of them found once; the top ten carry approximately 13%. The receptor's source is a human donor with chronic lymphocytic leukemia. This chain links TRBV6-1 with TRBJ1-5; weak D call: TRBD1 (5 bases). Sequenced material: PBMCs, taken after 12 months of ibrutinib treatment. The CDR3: CASSENSGANQPQHF. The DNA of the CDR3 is TGTGCCAGCAGTGAGAACTCCGGGGCCAATCAGCCCCAGCATTTT.